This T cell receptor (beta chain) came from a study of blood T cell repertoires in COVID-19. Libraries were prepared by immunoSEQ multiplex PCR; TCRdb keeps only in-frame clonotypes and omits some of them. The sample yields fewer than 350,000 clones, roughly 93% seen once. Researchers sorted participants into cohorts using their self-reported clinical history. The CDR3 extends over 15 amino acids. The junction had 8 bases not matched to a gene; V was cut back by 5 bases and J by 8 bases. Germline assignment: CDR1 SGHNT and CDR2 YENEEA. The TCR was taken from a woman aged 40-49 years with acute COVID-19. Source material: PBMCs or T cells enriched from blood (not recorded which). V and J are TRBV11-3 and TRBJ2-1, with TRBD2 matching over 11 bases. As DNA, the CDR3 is TGTGCCAGCAGCCGCGGACTAGCGGGTAAAGATGAGCAGTTCTTC. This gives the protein CASSRGLAGKDEQFF.